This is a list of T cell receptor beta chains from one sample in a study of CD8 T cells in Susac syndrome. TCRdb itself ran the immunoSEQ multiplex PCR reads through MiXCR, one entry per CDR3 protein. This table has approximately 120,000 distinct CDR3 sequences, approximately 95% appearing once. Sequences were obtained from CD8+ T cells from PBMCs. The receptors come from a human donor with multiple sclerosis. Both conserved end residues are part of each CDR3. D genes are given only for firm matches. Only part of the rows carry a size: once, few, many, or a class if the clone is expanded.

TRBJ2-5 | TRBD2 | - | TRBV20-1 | CSANDGTSGGKETQYF | TGCAGTGCCAACGACGGGACTAGCGGGGGGAAAGAGACCCAGTACTTC
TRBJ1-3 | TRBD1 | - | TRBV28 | CASSSRRGPGGGNTIYF | TGTGCCAGCAGTTCCCGCCGAGGCCCAGGGGGTGGAAACACCATATATTTT
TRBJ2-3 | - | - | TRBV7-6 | CASSQPGPVTDTQYF | TGTGCCAGCAGCCAACCGGGACCTGTCACAGATACGCAGTATTTT
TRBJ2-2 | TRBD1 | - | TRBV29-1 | CSLRDRREAGELFF | TGCAGCCTACGGGACAGACGCGAAGCCGGGGAGCTGTTTTTT
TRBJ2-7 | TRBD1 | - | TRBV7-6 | CASSPTGTGSLEQYF | TGTGCCAGCAGCCCCACGGGGACAGGGTCACTCGAGCAGTACTTC
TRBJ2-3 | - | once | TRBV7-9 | CASSDSGAVTDTQYF | TGTGCCAGCAGCGACTCGGGGGCAGTCACAGATACGCAGTATTTT
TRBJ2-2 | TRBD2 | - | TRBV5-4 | CASSSRLAANTGELFF | TGTGCCAGCAGCAGTCGACTAGCGGCGAACACCGGGGAGCTGTTTTTT
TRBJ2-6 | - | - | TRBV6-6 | CAHKGGASGANVLTF | TGTGCCCATAAGGGCGGGGCCTCTGGGGCCAACGTCCTGACTTTC
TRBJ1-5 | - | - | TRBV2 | CASSVNSNQPQHF | TGTGCCAGCAGTGTAAATAGCAATCAGCCCCAGCATTTT
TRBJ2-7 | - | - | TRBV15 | CATSRTPGYEQYF | TGTGCCACCAGCAGAACCCCTGGCTACGAGCAGTACTTC
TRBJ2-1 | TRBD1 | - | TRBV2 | CASSEADRSGNEQFF | TGTGCCAGCAGTGAAGCGGACAGGTCTGGCAATGAGCAGTTCTTC